A selection of T cell receptor beta chains follows, all from one sample in a study of cytomegalovirus exposure and HLA in healthy donors. The assay was immunoSEQ multiplex PCR, and TCRdb's table has in-frame clones only and misses some. The data show about 150,000 clones, around 93% seen once. Sequenced material: PBMCs. The receptors stem from a man younger than 35 in good health and CMV-seropositive. Both conserved end residues are part of each CDR3. A D gene is named only where the DNA matches it firmly. The listing skips clone size in some rows; elsewhere it reads once, few, many or a size class.

J: TRBJ1-5; V: TRBV29-1; size: -; D: TRBD1; DNA: TGCAGCGTTACCGGGACAGGGAATCAGCCCCAGCATTTT; CDR3: CSVTGTGNQPQHF
J: TRBJ2-7; V: TRBV4-1; size: once; D: -; DNA: TGCGCCAGCAGCCCTGTTCTAGCGAGAATAGCGGACTACGAGCAGTACTTC; CDR3: CASSPVLARIADYEQYF
J: TRBJ2-7; V: TRBV28; size: -; D: TRBD1; DNA: TGTGCCAGCAGTTCTTATGGTGGCAGGGGGTCTACCGAGCAGTACTTC; CDR3: CASSSYGGRGSTEQYF
J: TRBJ1-1; V: TRBV6-5; size: -; D: -; DNA: TGTGCCAGCAGTCCCCATCGGAGACTGAACACTGAAGCTTTCTTT; CDR3: CASSPHRRLNTEAFF
J: TRBJ2-3; V: TRBV5-1; size: -; D: -; DNA: TGCGCCAGCAGCTTGGACCCAGCGAGCACAGATACGCAGTATTTT; CDR3: CASSLDPASTDTQYF
J: TRBJ2-7; V: TRBV5-4; size: -; D: -; DNA: TGTGCCAGCAGCCCCCCCATTGGGGGGGCTCACGAGCAGTACTTC; CDR3: CASSPPIGGAHEQYF
J: TRBJ2-1; V: TRBV18; size: -; D: -; DNA: TGTGCCAGCTCACCTGAAACTGACAGTTACAATGAGCAGTTCTTC; CDR3: CASSPETDSYNEQFF
J: TRBJ2-7; V: TRBV18; size: -; D: -; DNA: TGTGCCAGCTCACCAGGCGGATCCAGCTACGAGCAGTACTTC; CDR3: CASSPGGSSYEQYF
J: TRBJ1-5; V: TRBV7-9; size: -; D: -; DNA: TGTGCCAGCTCCCCAAAGGGTGGGGCCAATCAGCCCCAGCATTTT; CDR3: CASSPKGGANQPQHF
J: TRBJ1-1; V: TRBV4-2; size: -; D: -; DNA: TGTGCCAGCAGCCAAGAAGCCCACCAGGGCGGCGAAGCTTTCTTT; CDR3: CASSQEAHQGGEAFF
J: TRBJ2-7; V: TRBV6-5; size: -; D: -; DNA: TGTGCCAGCAGCCCAGGGCAGGGTCCTACGACAGGGCAGTACTTC; CDR3: CASSPGQGPTTGQYF
J: TRBJ1-2; V: TRBV19; size: -; D: TRBD1; DNA: TGTGCCAGTAGTCCAAAAGGTCCGGGACAGGTCCTGGGCTATGGCTACACCTTC; CDR3: CASSPKGPGQVLGYGYTF
J: TRBJ2-7; V: TRBV11-3; size: once; D: -; DNA: TGTGCCAGCAGCTTACTGGAGGGCTACGAGCAGTACTTC; CDR3: CASSLLEGYEQYF
J: TRBJ1-2; V: TRBV5-4; size: -; D: -; DNA: TGTGCCAGCAGCTTGGAGCACCATGGCTACACCTTC; CDR3: CASSLEHHGYTF
J: TRBJ2-3; V: TRBV27; size: -; D: TRBD2; DNA: TGTGCCAGCAGTTCCCTGACTAGCGGGAGGGACACAGATACGCAGTATTTT; CDR3: CASSSLTSGRDTDTQYF
J: TRBJ1-2; V: TRBV29-1; size: -; D: -; DNA: TGCAGCGTTGAAAGGGGGGGGAACTATGGCTACACCTTC; CDR3: CSVERGGNYGYTF
J: TRBJ1-1; V: TRBV25-1; size: -; D: -; DNA: TGTGCCAGCTACCCCTCAACCGGGACAACGAACACTGAAGCTTTCTTT; CDR3: CASYPSTGTTNTEAFF
J: TRBJ1-6; V: TRBV6-6; size: -; D: TRBD1; DNA: TGTGCCAGCAGTGCCCCGGACAGGCCGAATTCACCCCTCCACTTT; CDR3: CASSAPDRPNSPLHF
J: TRBJ2-1; V: TRBV5-1; size: few; D: TRBD2; DNA: TGCGCCAGCAGCTTGAGGGGGCGAGGGACTAGCGGGAGCCCCGAGTTCTTC; CDR3: CASSLRGRGTSGSPEFF
J: TRBJ2-5; V: TRBV30; size: -; D: TRBD2; DNA: TGTGCCTGTTGGATGTTCCTAGCGGGAGAAGAGACCCAGTACTTC; CDR3: CACWMFLAGEETQYF
J: TRBJ1-3; V: TRBV7-9; size: -; D: -; DNA: TGTGCCAGCAGCTTAGACAGCCGCAGGGGTTCTGGAAACACCATATATTTT; CDR3: CASSLDSRRGSGNTIYF
J: TRBJ2-7; V: TRBV11-2; size: -; D: -; DNA: TGTGCCAGCAGCTTATTAGGCCAGGCGTCCTCCTACGAGCAGTACTTC; CDR3: CASSLLGQASSYEQYF
J: TRBJ2-5; V: TRBV5-4; size: -; D: TRBD1; DNA: TGTGCCAGCAGCGGCCGGGACAGGGAAGAGACCCAGTACTTC; CDR3: CASSGRDREETQYF
J: TRBJ2-2; V: TRBV29-1; size: once; D: -; DNA: TGCAGCGTGGGGACTTTAAACACCGGGGAGCTGTTTTTT; CDR3: CSVGTLNTGELFF
J: TRBJ1-2; V: TRBV5-1; size: -; D: -; DNA: TGCGCCAGCAGCGCGTCTCATGGCTACACCTTC; CDR3: CASSASHGYTF
J: TRBJ2-1; V: TRBV9; size: -; D: -; DNA: TGTGCCAGCAGCGTGGACAGCGACAATGAGCAGTTCTTC; CDR3: CASSVDSDNEQFF
J: TRBJ1-2; V: TRBV5-5; size: -; D: TRBD1; DNA: TGTGCCAGCAGCGCCGGGACAGGGGAGGGCTATGGCTACACCTTC; CDR3: CASSAGTGEGYGYTF
J: TRBJ2-7; V: TRBV6-1; size: -; D: TRBD1; DNA: TGTGCCAGCAGTGTCGACAGGGGGCCCGAGCAGTACTTC; CDR3: CASSVDRGPEQYF
J: TRBJ2-1; V: TRBV15; size: -; D: TRBD1; DNA: TGTGCCACCAGCAAAAAGGCACAGGGGCTAGGCAATGAGCAGTTCTTC; CDR3: CATSKKAQGLGNEQFF
J: TRBJ2-5; V: TRBV29-1; size: -; D: TRBD2; DNA: TGCAGCGTTGATAGCGGGAGGGCCTCGAGGGAGACCCAGTACTTC; CDR3: CSVDSGRASRETQYF
J: TRBJ2-1; V: TRBV5-1; size: -; D: TRBD2; DNA: TGCGCCAGCAGCTTGGTAGGACTAGCGGACTCCTACAATGAGCAGTTCTTC; CDR3: CASSLVGLADSYNEQFF
J: TRBJ2-2; V: TRBV19; size: -; D: TRBD1; DNA: TGTGCCAGTAGCGATGAAACCGGGACAGGGAGCACCGGGGAGCTGTTTTTT; CDR3: CASSDETGTGSTGELFF
J: TRBJ2-7; V: TRBV27; size: -; D: -; DNA: TGTGCCAGCAGTCCGTCCTTAAACAGGGTTTTCTACGAGCAGTACTTC; CDR3: CASSPSLNRVFYEQYF
J: TRBJ2-1; V: TRBV27; size: -; D: TRBD2; DNA: TGTGCCAGCAGTGAACTAGCGGGTCTCTACAATGAGCAGTTCTTC; CDR3: CASSELAGLYNEQFF
J: TRBJ2-2; V: TRBV15; size: -; D: -; DNA: TGTGCCACCAGCAGAGACGCAGGAAAGTCCGGGGAGCTGTTTTTT; CDR3: CATSRDAGKSGELFF
J: TRBJ2-1; V: TRBV4-1; size: -; D: -; DNA: TGCGCCAGCAGCCAAGGGCCCTCTAGGCAGTTCTTC; CDR3: CASSQGPSRQFF
J: TRBJ2-5; V: TRBV27; size: -; D: TRBD1; DNA: TGTGCCAGCAGCCAGACAGGGGATAAGGTGGAGACCCAGTACTTC; CDR3: CASSQTGDKVETQYF
J: TRBJ1-2; V: TRBV4-1; size: -; D: TRBD1; DNA: TGCGCCAGCAGAACCGGGACAGGGGGCTCTGGCTACACCTTC; CDR3: CASRTGTGGSGYTF
J: TRBJ1-2; V: TRBV14; size: -; D: TRBD1; DNA: TGTGCCAGCAGCCGGACAGGGTTATGGGGCTACACCTTC; CDR3: CASSRTGLWGYTF
J: TRBJ2-3; V: TRBV27; size: -; D: TRBD2; DNA: TGTGCCAGCAGGTTAGCGGGAGGGCCTCTGGATACGCAGTATTTT; CDR3: CASRLAGGPLDTQYF
J: TRBJ2-5; V: TRBV7-3; size: -; D: -; DNA: TGTGCCAGCAGCTTAACGAGAGAAGAGACCCAGTACTTC; CDR3: CASSLTREETQYF